This T cell receptor (beta chain) was found in a study of regulatory T cells in long-lasting Graves disease. Study findings and constraints: Gene preferences differed: TRBV28, TRBJ1-2, TRBJ2-5 in persistent cases.

Germline assignment: CDR1 GTSNPN and CDR2 SVGIG (reference sequence). The ends were cut back, 1 base at V and 1 base at J, with 10 bases in the middle. This CDR3 region has 15 residues. The time point denotes: newly diagnosed GD, antithyroid drugs for less than 3 months. Researchers made the TCR library from RNA that was extracted from PBMCs. This clonotype was recorded many times. Its cognate antigen is unknown. Relying on iRepertoire HTBI primers and Arm-PCR of CDR3 regions, the team built TCR beta libraries. Each CDR3 protein is one row after TCRdb ran MiXCR on the multiplex PCR reads. Of roughly 510,000 distinct CDR3 sequences listed, approximately 16% were seen once; the top ten hold more than 10%. These data are also associated with another study on T cells in Graves' hyperthyroidism and ophthalmopathy.

The chain employs TRBV30 and TRBJ2-2, with unresolved D. The sequence derives from a man aged 18 to 30 with Graves disease. The sequencing used peripheral blood mononuclear cells (PBMCs), collected at new diagnosis, from a patient treated with antithyroid drugs. The chain's CDR3 is CAWSASGLNTGELFF. Here the CDR3 DNA reads TGTGCCTGGAGTGCTTCCGGGCTGAACACCGGGGAGCTGTTTTTT. The full variable domain, with the rest looked up from reference TRBV30 and TRBJ2-2, is SQTIHQWPATLVQPVGSPLSLECTVEGTSNPNLYWYRQAAGRGLQLLFYSVGIGQISSEVPQNLSASRPQDRQFILSSKKLLLSDSGFYLCAWSASGLNTGELFFGEGSRLTVL.